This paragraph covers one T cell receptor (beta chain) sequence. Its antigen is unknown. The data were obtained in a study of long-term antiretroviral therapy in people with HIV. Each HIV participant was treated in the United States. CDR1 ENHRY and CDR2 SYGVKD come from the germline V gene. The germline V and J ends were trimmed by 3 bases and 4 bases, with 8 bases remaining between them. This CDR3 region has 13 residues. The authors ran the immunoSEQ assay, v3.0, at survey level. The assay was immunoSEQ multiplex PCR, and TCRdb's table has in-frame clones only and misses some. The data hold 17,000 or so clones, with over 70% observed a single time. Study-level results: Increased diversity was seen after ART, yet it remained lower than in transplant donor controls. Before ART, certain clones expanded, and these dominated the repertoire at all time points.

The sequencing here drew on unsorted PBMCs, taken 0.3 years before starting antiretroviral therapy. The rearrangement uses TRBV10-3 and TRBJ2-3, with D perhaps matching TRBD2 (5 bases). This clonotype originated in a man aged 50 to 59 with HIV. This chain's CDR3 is CAISDGESDTQYF. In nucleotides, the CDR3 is TGTGCCATCAGTGACGGGGAGTCAGATACGCAGTATTTT.